The 17 T cell receptor beta chains presented below share a single source sample, sequenced in a study of blood T cell repertoires in COVID-19. Assay: immunoSEQ multiplex PCR; the TCRdb copy retains only in-frame clones and omits some. The repertoire holds approximately 300,000 clones, about 90% seen once, with roughly a tenth in the top ten. The sample consisted of PBMCs or T cells enriched from blood (not recorded which). The receptors originated from a woman aged 25-40 years who had recovered from COVID-19.

The chain recombines TRBV7-9 with TRBJ1-2, with TRBD1 identical over 7 bases. The V gene end was trimmed by 6 bases and the J gene end by 3 bases; junction bases not matched to a gene: 4. The CDR3 has 13 amino acids. CDR1 is SEHNR, CDR2 FQNEAQ, per germline (reference sequence). CDR3 amino acids: CASRRQGDYGYTF. For the CDR3, the DNA is TGTGCCAGCAGGAGACAGGGTGACTATGGCTACACCTTC.

This chain joins TRBV6-5 and TRBJ1-3; the D is unclear. Germline CDR1 reads MNHEY; CDR2 reads SVGAGI. This CDR3 has 12 amino acids. The V and J ends lost 8 bases and 4 bases respectively, with 9 bases between them. The CDR3 sequence is CASYSSGNTIYF. CDR3 bases: TGTGCCAGCTACAGTTCGGGAAACACCATATATTTT.

This clone was seen only a few times. V and J are TRBV2 and TRBJ2-7, with 12 nucleotides matching TRBD2. Germline V lookup: CDR1 SNHLY, CDR2 FYNNEI. J lost 6 bases, V lost 3 bases, and 9 bases had no gene match. CDR3 length: 16 residues. The CDR3 protein is CASSDSGRLAGAEQYF. CDR3 in DNA: TGTGCCAGCAGTGATTCAGGCCGACTAGCGGGAGCCGAGCAGTACTTC.

This clone has only one observation. V usage is TRBV14 and J usage is TRBJ2-1; 12 bases align to TRBD1. This CDR3 spans 20 amino acids. V lost 2 bases to trimming and J lost 3 bases; unmatched junction nucleotides: 14. Germline V gene lookup returns CDR1 SGHDN and CDR2 FVKESK. CDR3 region: CASSQLAGTGGSPGYNEQFF. As DNA, the CDR3 is TGTGCCAGCAGCCAACTCGCCGGGACAGGGGGCTCTCCTGGCTACAATGAGCAGTTCTTC.

V gene TRBV6-1 combines with J gene TRBJ2-3, with unresolved D. Trimming stripped 6 bases from V and 6 bases from J, with 10 bases between. The CDR3 runs to 12 residues. From germline, CDR1 is MNHNS and CDR2 SASEGT. The CDR3 DNA sequence: TGTGCCAGCAGCGTACTATGGGATACGCAGTATTTT. Translation gives CASSVLWDTQYF.

The chain carries TRBV3-1 (or the pseudogene TRBV3-2) and TRBJ1-2; D perhaps matches TRBD1 (6 bases). Trimming removed 7 bases at V and 7 bases at J, with 16 bases between. Germline values: CDR1 LGHDT, CDR2 YNNKEL (reference sequence). The CDR3 extends over 13 amino acids. In DNA, the CDR3 is TGTGCCAGCACCATTAGTGGGGGCAGTGGCTACACCTTC. It codes for CASTISGGSGYTF.

The CDR3 protein is CASIDTGELFF. The DNA of the CDR3 is TGTGCCAGCATCGACACCGGGGAGCTGTTTTTT. The J gene is TRBJ2-2, the V gene TRBV6-5, with D uncertain. This CDR3 contains 11 residues. Trimming stripped 7 bases from V and 3 bases from J, with 3 bases between. The germline V gene has CDR1 MNHEY and CDR2 SVGAGI.

This chain connects TRBV30 to TRBJ1-2; D remains ambiguous. The V end was cut by 0 bases, the J end by 2 bases, with 4 bases between. This CDR3 is built from 12 residues. The germline V gene has CDR1 GTSNPN and CDR2 SVGIG (reference sequence). CDR3 in DNA: TGTGCCTGGAGTGTACAGAACTATGGCTACACCTTC. As protein: CAWSVQNYGYTF.

Only a few counts were recorded for this clone. J is TRBJ2-1 and V is TRBV28, with TRBD2 identical over 8 bases. Germline CDR1 MDHEN, CDR2 SYDVKM. This CDR3 has 15 residues. V shed 5 bases and J 4 bases; nucleotides not matched to a gene: 7. CDR3: CASSLTSALYNEQFF. DNA of the CDR3: TGTGCCAGCAGTCTGACTAGCGCCCTATACAATGAGCAGTTCTTC. Combining the CDR3 with reference TRBV28 and TRBJ2-1 gives the whole variable domain DVKVTQSSRYLVKRTGEKVFLECVQDMDHENMFWYRQDPGLGLRLIYFSYDVKMKEKGDIPEGYSVSREKKERFSLILESASTNQTSMYLCASSLTSALYNEQFFGPGTRLTVL.

The V gene is TRBV30, the J gene TRBJ1-3, with unresolved D. V gave up 4 bases and J gave up 1 base, with 17 bases separating them. CDR3 size: 16 residues. CDR1 GTSNPN and CDR2 SVGIG come from the germline V gene (reference sequence). The DNA for the CDR3 is TGTGCCTGGACGCCAGGCGTCCTGTCGTCTGGAAACACCATATATTTT. Encoded protein: CAWTPGVLSSGNTIYF. Filled out from reference TRBV30 and TRBJ1-3, the complete variable domain reads SQTIHQWPATLVQPVGSPLSLECTVEGTSNPNLYWYRQAAGRGLQLLFYSVGIGQISSEVPQNLSASRPQDRQFILSSKKLLLSDSGFYLCAWTPGVLSSGNTIYFGEGSWLTVV.

The chain has TRBV30 and TRBJ2-5; no clear D. The V and J ends lost 4 bases and 5 bases respectively, with 8 bases between them. Germline V gene lookup returns CDR1 GTSNPN and CDR2 SVGIG (reference sequence). The CDR3 consists of 11 residues. CDR3 DNA sequence: TGTGCCTGGATTTTCCAGGAGACCCAGTACTTC. As protein: CAWIFQETQYF. The whole variable domain, filled in from reference TRBV30 and TRBJ2-5, reads SQTIHQWPATLVQPVGSPLSLECTVEGTSNPNLYWYRQAAGRGLQLLFYSVGIGQISSEVPQNLSASRPQDRQFILSSKKLLLSDSGFYLCAWIFQETQYFGPGTRLLVL.

The chain has TRBV10-2 and TRBJ2-7; 7 positions agree with TRBD1. Trimming took 10 bases from V and 1 from J; bases not matched to a gene: 10. This CDR3 region has 14 residues. Germline V gives CDR1 WSHSY, CDR2 SAAADI. The CDR3 DNA sequence: TGCGCCACGAAATCCGGGACAGAATCCTACGAGCAGTACTTC. It specifies CATKSGTESYEQYF.

Regarding this clone: No DNA is shown, since the ends of the CDR3 on it are uncertain; the CDR3 is the one TCRdb lists. The chain combines TRBV21-1 with TRBJ2-7; the table names TRBD1, a call not compared with the DNA. TRBV21-1 is listed as a pseudogene. The CDR3 is 14 residues long, ends included. This CDR3 is CASSKWGQGNEQYF.

V gene TRBV23-1 combines with J gene TRBJ2-1, with 9 nucleotides matching TRBD2. Being an ORF, TRBV23-1 has a function that is uncertain. V gave up 4 bases and J gave up 7 bases; unmatched junction bases: 20. The CDR3 covers 19 residues. The CDR3 spells CASSLGLAGRSDEENEQFF. In nucleotides, the CDR3 is TGCGCCAGCAGTCTTGGGCTAGCGGGAAGATCCGACGAAGAGAATGAGCAGTTCTTC.

The chain recombines TRBV28 with TRBJ2-7; 7 nucleotides align to TRBD1. Germline V gene lookup returns CDR1 MDHEN and CDR2 SYDVKM. The CDR3 consists of 15 residues. Losses at the gene ends were 2 bases for V and 4 bases for J; bases not matched to a gene: 8. Here the CDR3 reads CASSLLRTGEYEQYF. In DNA form, the CDR3 reads TGTGCCAGCAGTTTACTCCGCACAGGGGAGTACGAGCAGTACTTC.

CDR3 bases: TGTGCCAGCAGCTTAGGCAGGGCGAACACTGAAGCTTTCTTT. Amino acids: CASSLGRANTEAFF. The V gene is TRBV7-9, the J gene TRBJ1-1; a weak D match, TRBD1 (5 bases). Trimming removed 1 base at V and 1 base at J, with 7 bases between. This CDR3 has 14 amino acids. The germline CDR1 and CDR2 sequences are SEHNR and FQNEAQ (reference sequence).

The V call is TRBV28, the J call TRBJ1-3; D gene unclear. V was clipped by 3 bases and J by 4 bases, with 4 bases between them. The V gene's germline CDR1 is MDHEN and CDR2 SYDVKM. The CDR3 length is 12 residues. The CDR3 DNA sequence: TGTGCCAGCAGTTTGACAGGAAACACCATATATTTT. This gives the protein CASSLTGNTIYF.